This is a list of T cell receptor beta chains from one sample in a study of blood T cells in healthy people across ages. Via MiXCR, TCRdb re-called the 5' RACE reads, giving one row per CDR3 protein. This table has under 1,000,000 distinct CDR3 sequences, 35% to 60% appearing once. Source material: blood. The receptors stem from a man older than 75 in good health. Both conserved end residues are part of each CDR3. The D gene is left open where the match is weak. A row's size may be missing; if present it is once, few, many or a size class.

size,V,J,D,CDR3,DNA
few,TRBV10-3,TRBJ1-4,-,CAISESNVGDVKLFF,TGTGCCATCAGTGAGTCGAACGTTGGGGACGTAAAACTGTTTTTT
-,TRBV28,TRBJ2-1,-,CASREPPLDEQFF,TGTGCCAGCAGGGAACCGCCGTTAGATGAGCAGTTCTTC
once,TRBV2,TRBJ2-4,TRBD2,CASQERGNIQYF,TGTGCCAGTCAAGAGCGGGGCAACATTCAGTACTTC
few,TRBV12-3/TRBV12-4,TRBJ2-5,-,CASSGSRVGQETQYF,TGTGCCAGCAGTGGATCCCGGGTAGGTCAAGAGACCCAGTACTTC
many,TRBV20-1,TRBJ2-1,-,CSARDPDGGNEQFF,TGCAGTGCTAGAGATCCCGACGGGGGCAATGAGCAGTTCTTC
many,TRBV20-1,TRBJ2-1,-,CSARASGFAGPYNEQFF,TGCAGTGCTAGAGCCTCGGGCTTCGCGGGACCTTACAATGAGCAGTTCTTC
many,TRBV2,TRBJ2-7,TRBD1,CASSEDRGRGYEQYF,TGTGCCAGCAGTGAAGACAGGGGGCGCGGCTACGAGCAGTACTTC
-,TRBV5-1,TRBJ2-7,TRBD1,CASSTGTGPYEQYF,TGCGCCAGCAGCACAGGGACAGGACCCTACGAGCAGTACTTC
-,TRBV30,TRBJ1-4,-,CACRTNLEKLFF,TGTGCCTGCCGGACTAATCTCGAAAAACTGTTTTTT
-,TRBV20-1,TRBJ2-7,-,CSARDLDRNRYEQYF,TGCAGTGCTAGGGATCTAGACCGGAACAGATACGAGCAGTACTTC
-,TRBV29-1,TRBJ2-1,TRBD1,CSAGTGGGNEQFF,TGCAGCGCCGGGACAGGGGGAGGTAATGAGCAGTTCTTC
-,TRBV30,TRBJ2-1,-,CAWIGTVSYNEQFF,TGTGCCTGGATCGGGACTGTCTCCTACAATGAGCAGTTCTTC